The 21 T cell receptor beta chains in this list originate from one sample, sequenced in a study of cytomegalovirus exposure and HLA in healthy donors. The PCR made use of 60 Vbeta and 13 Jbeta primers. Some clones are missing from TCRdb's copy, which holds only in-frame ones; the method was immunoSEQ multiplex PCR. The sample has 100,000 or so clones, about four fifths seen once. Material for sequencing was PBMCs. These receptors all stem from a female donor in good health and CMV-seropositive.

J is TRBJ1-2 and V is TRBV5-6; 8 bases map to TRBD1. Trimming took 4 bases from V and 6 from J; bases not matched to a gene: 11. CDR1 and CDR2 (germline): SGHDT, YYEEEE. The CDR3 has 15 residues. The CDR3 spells CASSRNFRGQNGYTF. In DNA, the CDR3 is TGTGCCAGCAGCCGTAACTTCAGGGGGCAGAATGGCTACACCTTC.

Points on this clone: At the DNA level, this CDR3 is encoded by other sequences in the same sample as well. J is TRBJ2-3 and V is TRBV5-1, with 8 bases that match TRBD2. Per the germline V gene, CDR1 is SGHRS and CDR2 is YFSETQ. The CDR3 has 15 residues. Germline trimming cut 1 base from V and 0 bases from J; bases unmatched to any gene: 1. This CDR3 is CASSLSGSSTDTQYF. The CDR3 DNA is TGCGCCAGCAGCTTGAGCGGGAGTAGCACAGATACGCAGTATTTT.

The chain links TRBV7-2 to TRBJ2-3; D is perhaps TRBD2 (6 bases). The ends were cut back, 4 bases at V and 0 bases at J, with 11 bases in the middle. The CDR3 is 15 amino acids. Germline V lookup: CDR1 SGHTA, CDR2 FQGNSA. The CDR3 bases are TGTGCCAGCAGCTCCTCGCGGGGAAGCACAGATACGCAGTATTTT. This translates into CASSSSRGSTDTQYF.

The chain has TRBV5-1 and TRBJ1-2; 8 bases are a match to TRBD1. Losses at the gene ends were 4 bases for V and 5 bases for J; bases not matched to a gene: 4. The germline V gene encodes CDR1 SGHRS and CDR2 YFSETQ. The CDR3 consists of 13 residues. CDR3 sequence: CASSRDRNYGYTF. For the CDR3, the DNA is TGCGCCAGCAGCCGGGACAGGAATTATGGCTACACCTTC. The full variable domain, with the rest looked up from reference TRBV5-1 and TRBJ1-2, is KAGVTQTPRYLIKTRGQQVTLSCSPISGHRSVSWYQQTPGQGLQFLFEYFSETQRNKGNFPGRFSGRQFSNSRSEMNVSTLELGDSALYLCASSRDRNYGYTFGSGTRLTVV.

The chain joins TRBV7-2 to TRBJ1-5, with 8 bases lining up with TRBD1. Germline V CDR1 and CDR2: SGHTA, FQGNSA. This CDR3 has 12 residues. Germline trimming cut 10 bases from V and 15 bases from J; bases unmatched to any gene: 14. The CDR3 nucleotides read TGTGCCACCTCCTCCGGACAGGGACGTCGGCATTTT. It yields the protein CATSSGQGRRHF.

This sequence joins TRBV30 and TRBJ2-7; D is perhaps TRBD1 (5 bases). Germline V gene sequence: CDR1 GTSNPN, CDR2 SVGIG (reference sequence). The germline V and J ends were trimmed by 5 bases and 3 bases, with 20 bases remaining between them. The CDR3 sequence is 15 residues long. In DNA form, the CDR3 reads TGTGCCTGGCGCTCCAGGGATGGATTTGTCTACGAGCAGTACTTC. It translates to CAWRSRDGFVYEQYF.

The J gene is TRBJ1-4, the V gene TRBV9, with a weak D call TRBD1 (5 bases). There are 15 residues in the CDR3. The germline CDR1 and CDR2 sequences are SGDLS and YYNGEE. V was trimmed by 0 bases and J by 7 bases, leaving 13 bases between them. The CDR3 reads CASSVEARGSEKLFF. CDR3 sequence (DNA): TGTGCCAGCAGCGTAGAAGCCCGGGGGTCTGAAAAACTGTTTTTT.

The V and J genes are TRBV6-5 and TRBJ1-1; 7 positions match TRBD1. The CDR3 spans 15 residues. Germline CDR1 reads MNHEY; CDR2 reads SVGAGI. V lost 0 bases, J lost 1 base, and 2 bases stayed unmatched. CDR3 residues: CASSYSRTGNTEAFF. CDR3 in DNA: TGTGCCAGCAGTTACTCCAGGACAGGGAACACTGAAGCTTTCTTT.

The CDR3 loop is CAWSEGTGGDIQYF. The CDR3 DNA reads TGTGCCTGGAGTGAGGGGACAGGGGGGGACATTCAGTACTTC. The chain links TRBV30 to TRBJ2-4; 11 bases match TRBD1. Germline V gene data show CDR1 as GTSNPN and CDR2 as SVGIG (reference sequence). This CDR3 contains 14 residues. The V gene end was trimmed by 1 base and the J gene end by 8 bases; junction bases not matched to a gene: 4. The variable domain in full, completed from reference TRBV30 and TRBJ2-4, reads SQTIHQWPATLVQPVGSPLSLECTVEGTSNPNLYWYRQAAGRGLQLLFYSVGIGQISSEVPQNLSASRPQDRQFILSSKKLLLSDSGFYLCAWSEGTGGDIQYFGAGTRLSVL.

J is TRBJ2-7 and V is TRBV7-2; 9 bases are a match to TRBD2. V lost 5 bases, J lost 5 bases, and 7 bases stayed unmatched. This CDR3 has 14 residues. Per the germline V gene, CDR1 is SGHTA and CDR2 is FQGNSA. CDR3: CASSPPGLAHEQYF. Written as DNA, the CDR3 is TGTGCCAGCAGCCCTCCGGGACTAGCACACGAGCAGTACTTC.

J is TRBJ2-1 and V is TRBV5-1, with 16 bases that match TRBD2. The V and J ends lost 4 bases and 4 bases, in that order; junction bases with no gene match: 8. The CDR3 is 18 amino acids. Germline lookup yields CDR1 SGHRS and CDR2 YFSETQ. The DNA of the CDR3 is TGCGCCAGCAGCGCAGGGACTAGCGGGAGGGGTTTGTACAATGAGCAGTTCTTC. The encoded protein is CASSAGTSGRGLYNEQFF. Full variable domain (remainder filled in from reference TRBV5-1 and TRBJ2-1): KAGVTQTPRYLIKTRGQQVTLSCSPISGHRSVSWYQQTPGQGLQFLFEYFSETQRNKGNFPGRFSGRQFSNSRSEMNVSTLELGDSALYLCASSAGTSGRGLYNEQFFGPGTRLTVL.

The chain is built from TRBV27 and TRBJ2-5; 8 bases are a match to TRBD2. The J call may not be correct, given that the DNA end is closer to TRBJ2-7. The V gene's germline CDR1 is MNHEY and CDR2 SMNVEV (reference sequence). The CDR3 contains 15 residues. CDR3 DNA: TGTGCCAGCAGTTTCCCCCGGGGGGGCGTCAACGAGCAGTACTTC. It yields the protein CASSFPRGGVNEQYF.

CDR3 residues: CASSDHGPRGELFF. CDR3 bases: TGTGCCAGCAGTGACCATGGGCCCCGAGGGGAGCTGTTTTTT. V and J are TRBV25-1 and TRBJ2-2; no firm D call. This CDR3 has 14 residues. CDR1 MGHDK and CDR2 SYGVNS come from the germline V gene. Trimming shortened V by 3 bases and J by 8 bases, and 13 bases separated the two germline ends.

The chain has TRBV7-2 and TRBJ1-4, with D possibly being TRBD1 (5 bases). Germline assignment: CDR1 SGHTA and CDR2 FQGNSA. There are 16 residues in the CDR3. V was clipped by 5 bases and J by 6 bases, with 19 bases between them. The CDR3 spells CASSEPQGLEDEKLFF. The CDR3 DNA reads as TGTGCCAGCAGCGAACCCCAGGGTTTGGAAGATGAAAAACTGTTTTTT.

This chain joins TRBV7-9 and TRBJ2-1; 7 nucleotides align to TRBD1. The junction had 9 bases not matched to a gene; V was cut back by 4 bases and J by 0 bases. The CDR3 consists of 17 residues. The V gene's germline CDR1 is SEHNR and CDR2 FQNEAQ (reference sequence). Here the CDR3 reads CASSYWGQPSSYNEQFF. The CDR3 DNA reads TGTGCCAGCAGCTATTGGGGACAGCCGAGCTCCTACAATGAGCAGTTCTTC. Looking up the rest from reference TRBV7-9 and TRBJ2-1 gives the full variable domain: DTGVSQNPRHKITKRGQNVTFRCDPISEHNRLYWYRQTLGQGPEFLTYFQNEAQLEKSRLLSDRFSAERPKGSFSTLEIQRTEQGDSAMYLCASSYWGQPSSYNEQFFGPGTRLTVL.

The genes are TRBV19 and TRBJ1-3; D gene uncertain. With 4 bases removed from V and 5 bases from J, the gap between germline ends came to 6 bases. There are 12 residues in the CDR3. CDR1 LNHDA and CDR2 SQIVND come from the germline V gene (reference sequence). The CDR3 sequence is CASSNSRNTIYF. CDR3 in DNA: TGTGCCAGTAGTAATAGTAGAAACACCATATATTTT.

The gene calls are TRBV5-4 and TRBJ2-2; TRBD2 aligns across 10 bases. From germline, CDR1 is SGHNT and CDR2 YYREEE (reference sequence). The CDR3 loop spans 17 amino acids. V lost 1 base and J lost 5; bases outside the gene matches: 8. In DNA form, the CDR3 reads TGTGCCAGCAGCTTGACCCTACTAGCGGGAATGACCGGGGAGCTGTTTTTT. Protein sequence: CASSLTLLAGMTGELFF.

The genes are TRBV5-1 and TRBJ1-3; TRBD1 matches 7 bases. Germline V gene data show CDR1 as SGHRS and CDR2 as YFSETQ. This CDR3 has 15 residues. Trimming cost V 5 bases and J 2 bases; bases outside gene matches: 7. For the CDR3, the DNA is TGCGCCAGCAGACAGGGGACTTGGACTGGAAACACCATATATTTT. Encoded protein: CASRQGTWTGNTIYF.

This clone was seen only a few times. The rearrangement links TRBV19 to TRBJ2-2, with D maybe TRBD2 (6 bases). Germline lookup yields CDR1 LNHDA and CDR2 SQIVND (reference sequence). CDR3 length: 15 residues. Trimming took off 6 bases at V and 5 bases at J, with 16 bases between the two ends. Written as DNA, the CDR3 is TGTGCCAGTAGCCCCGGGACTCTCGGAACCGGGGAGCTGTTTTTT. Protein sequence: CASSPGTLGTGELFF.

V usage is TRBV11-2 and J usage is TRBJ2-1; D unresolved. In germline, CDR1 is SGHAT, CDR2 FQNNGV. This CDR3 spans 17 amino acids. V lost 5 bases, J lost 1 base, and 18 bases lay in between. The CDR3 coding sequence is TGTGCCAGCAGCCCCCGACCCTGGAGTGCTTCCTACAATGAGCAGTTCTTC. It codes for CASSPRPWSASYNEQFF.

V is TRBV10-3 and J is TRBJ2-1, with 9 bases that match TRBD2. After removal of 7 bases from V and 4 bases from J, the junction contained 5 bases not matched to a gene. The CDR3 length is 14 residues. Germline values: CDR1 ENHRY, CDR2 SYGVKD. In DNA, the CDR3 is TGTGCCATCAAACGACTAGCGGAGTACAATGAGCAGTTCTTC. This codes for CAIKRLAEYNEQFF.